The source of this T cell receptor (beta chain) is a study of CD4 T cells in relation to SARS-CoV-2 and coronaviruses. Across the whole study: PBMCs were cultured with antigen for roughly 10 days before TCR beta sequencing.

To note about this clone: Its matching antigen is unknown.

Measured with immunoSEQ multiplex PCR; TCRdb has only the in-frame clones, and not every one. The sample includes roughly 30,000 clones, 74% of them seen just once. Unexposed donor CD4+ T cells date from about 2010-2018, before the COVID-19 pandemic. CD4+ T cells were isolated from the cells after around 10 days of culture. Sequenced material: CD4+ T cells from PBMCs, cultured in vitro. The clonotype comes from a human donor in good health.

The CDR3 DNA follows: TGTGCCTGGGATCGGAAAAGGAACACCGGGGAGCTGTTTTTT. Translating gives CAWDRKRNTGELFF. The V and J genes are TRBV30 and TRBJ2-2, with D unresolved. Germline V gives CDR1 GTSNPN, CDR2 SVGIG (reference sequence). The CDR3 sequence is 14 residues long. Trimming took off 5 bases at V and 1 base at J, with 11 bases between the two ends.